The rows below give T cell receptor beta chains drawn from one sample of a study of CD8+CD57+ T cells in acquired aplastic anemia. MiXCR, run by TCRdb on the reads, gives a single entry per CDR3 protein. The top ten hold under 50% of the sample, which has approximately 170,000 distinct CDR3 sequences, about 60% seen once. Sequenced sample: sorted CD4+, CD8+, or CD8+CD57+ T cells (not recorded which) from PBMCs. Source of these receptors: a human donor in good health. Both conserved end residues are part of each CDR3. A D gene is named only where the DNA matches it firmly. The listing skips clone size in some rows; elsewhere it reads once, few, many or a size class.

>NA|TRBJ2-7|NA|TRBV19
TGTGCCAGTAGTATAGATCGTGAGGGTGTAGGCTACGAGCAGTACTTC
CASSIDREGVGYEQYF
>few|TRBJ1-2|NA|TRBV2
TGTGCCAGCAGTGATAGCGGTGGGAAACGTGGCTACACCTTC
CASSDSGGKRGYTF
>NA|TRBJ1-1|NA|TRBV7-9
TGTGCCAGCAGCTTTGTGAAGAACACTGAAGCTTTCTTT
CASSFVKNTEAFF
>NA|TRBJ2-1|TRBD2|TRBV7-2
TGTGCCAGCAGCTTAGCGAGACTAGCGGGAGGGATGACCTACAATGAGCAGTTCTTC
CASSLARLAGGMTYNEQFF
>few|TRBJ2-7|TRBD2|TRBV12-3/TRBV12-4
TGTGCCAGCAGTTTGGACCGTCTAGCGGGAAAAGACGAGCAGTACTTC
CASSLDRLAGKDEQYF
>many|TRBJ2-2|TRBD2|TRBV5-1
TGCGCCAGCAGCTTGGAGTCTAGCGGGATGAACACCGGGGAGCTGTTTTTT
CASSLESSGMNTGELFF
>NA|TRBJ1-2|NA|TRBV7-6
TGTGCCAGCAGCCCCACGCAGGGAAGCTATGGCTACACCTTC
CASSPTQGSYGYTF
>NA|TRBJ2-7|TRBD1|TRBV12-3/TRBV12-4
TGTGCCAGTGGGGACAGCGAGCAGTACTTC
CASGDSEQYF
>NA|TRBJ2-3|NA|TRBV24-1
TGTGCCACCAGTGACCTCGTAGGAGATACGCAGTATTTT
CATSDLVGDTQYF
>NA|TRBJ1-4|NA|TRBV30
TGTGTCTGGAGAGAGAAGACGAATGAAAAACTGTTTTTT
CVWREKTNEKLFF
>NA|TRBJ2-4|NA|TRBV10-2
TGCGCCAGCAGTGAAGGGACGATCGGCGCCAAAAACATTCAGTACTTC
CASSEGTIGAKNIQYF
>NA|TRBJ2-5|NA|TRBV9
TGTGCCAGCAGCGTAGTCCAGGGGGGGCAAGAGACCCAGTACTTC
CASSVVQGGQETQYF
>NA|TRBJ2-1|NA|TRBV12-3/TRBV12-4
TGTGCCAGCAGGGCGGAGACCTACAATGAGCAGTTCTTC
CASRAETYNEQFF
>few|TRBJ2-7|TRBD1|TRBV5-1
TGCGCCAGCAGCGCCGGGACAGGGGATGGCTACGAGCAGTACTTC
CASSAGTGDGYEQYF
>NA|TRBJ1-1|NA|TRBV7-9
TGTGCCAGCGGCGATACAGGGACGGTCTCGAGCACTGAAGCTTTCTTT
CASGDTGTVSSTEAFF
>NA|TRBJ2-2|TRBD1|TRBV27
TGTGCCAGCAGTTTGGACAGGGTAGGCGGGGAGCTGTTTTTT
CASSLDRVGGELFF
>few|TRBJ2-3|NA|TRBV7-2
TGTGCCAGCAGCCTACTAGGATTTGCAGATACGCAGTATTTT
CASSLLGFADTQYF
>NA|TRBJ2-7|NA|TRBV7-6
TGTGCCAGCAGCTTTGGCAGGGAATACGAGCAGTACTTC
CASSFGREYEQYF
>NA|TRBJ2-7|TRBD1|TRBV6-5
TGTGCCAGCACTTACTTAGGGAACAGGGGTGTCTACGAGCAGTACTTC
CASTYLGNRGVYEQYF
>NA|TRBJ1-5|NA|TRBV24-1
TGTGCCACCAGTTCGGCGGTCTCCTACGAGCAGCCCCAGCATTTT
CATSSAVSYEQPQHF
>NA|TRBJ2-7|TRBD2|TRBV9
TGTGCCAGCAGCGTAGGCCTAGCGGAGTACGAGCAGTACTTC
CASSVGLAEYEQYF
>NA|TRBJ1-2|NA|TRBV7-9
TGTGCCAGCAGCCCACAGGGAGGGAGCGGCTACACCTTC
CASSPQGGSGYTF
>NA|TRBJ2-1|TRBD1|TRBV10-2
TGCGCCAGCAGTGAGGCAGGGGGCAGGAATGAGCAGTTCTTC
CASSEAGGRNEQFF
>few|TRBJ2-1|NA|TRBV24-1
TGTGCCACCAGTGAGTTAGGGGCCGGTTACAATGAGCAGTTCTTC
CATSELGAGYNEQFF
>NA|TRBJ2-6|NA|TRBV19
TGTGCCAGTAGTATAGCGACAGGCTCTGGGGCCAACGTCCTGACTTTC
CASSIATGSGANVLTF
>NA|TRBJ2-3|TRBD1|TRBV11-2
TGTGCCAGCAGCGCCCCGGGACAGGTGTACCTTAGCACAGATACGCAGTATTTT
CASSAPGQVYLSTDTQYF
>NA|TRBJ2-3|NA|TRBV29-1
TGCAGCGTTGAAGGAGAGAAAGGATATACGCAGTATTTT
CSVEGEKGYTQYF
>NA|TRBJ1-4|NA|TRBV25-1
TGTGCCAGCAGTGTTTGGACAGTTTCAACTAATGAAAAACTGTTTTTT
CASSVWTVSTNEKLFF
>NA|TRBJ1-1|NA|TRBV15
TGTGCCACCAGCAGATCCCACGGGACAAACACTGAAGCTTTCTTT
CATSRSHGTNTEAFF
>NA|TRBJ1-2|TRBD1|TRBV12-3/TRBV12-4
TGTGCCAGCAGGGGGACAGCGATTAACTATGGCTACACCTTC
CASRGTAINYGYTF
>many|TRBJ2-1|TRBD2|TRBV7-9
TGTGCCAGCAGCGTCCTAGCGGGAGGGACTGAGCAGTTCTTC
CASSVLAGGTEQFF
>NA|TRBJ1-1|NA|TRBV5-6
TGTGCCAGCAGCTTTAGTATGCAGGGTGAAGCTTTCTTT
CASSFSMQGEAFF
>NA|TRBJ2-5|TRBD2|TRBV20-1
TGCAGTGCTAGAGAACTAGCGGAAGAGACCCAGTACTTC
CSARELAEETQYF
>NA|TRBJ2-7|NA|TRBV20-1
TGCAGTGCTACCGAGGGTGACTCGGGGCAGTACTTC
CSATEGDSGQYF
>NA|TRBJ1-5|NA|TRBV28
TGTGCCAGCAGATCCTCCAGTGGCAATCAGCCCCAGCATTTT
CASRSSSGNQPQHF
>NA|TRBJ1-2|NA|TRBV7-9
TGTGCCAGCAGCTTCGGGGGGGGGGAGGATGGCTACACCTTC
CASSFGGGEDGYTF
>NA|TRBJ1-6|NA|TRBV20-1
TGCAGTGCTAGACAGGGGTATAATTCACCCCTCCACTTT
CSARQGYNSPLHF
>once|TRBJ1-1|NA|TRBV7-8
TGTGCCAGCAGCTACGGGACTAGCGGGGGCAATGAGCAGTTCTTT
CASSYGTSGGNEQFF
>NA|TRBJ2-7|TRBD1|TRBV7-9
TGTGCCAGCAGCTCATGGGACAGGAACTACGAGCAGTACTTC
CASSSWDRNYEQYF
>NA|TRBJ2-2|TRBD2|TRBV19
TGTGCCAGCGAGGGACTAGCGGGTATCCCCACCGGGGAGCTGTTTTTT
CASEGLAGIPTGELFF
>NA|TRBJ1-1|NA|TRBV5-1
TGCGCCAGCAGCTTGTACGGGATGAACACTGAAGCTTTCTTT
CASSLYGMNTEAFF
>NA|TRBJ1-1|TRBD1|TRBV2
TGTGCCAGCACCCAGGGACAGGGAAGGACTGAAGCTTTCTTT
CASTQGQGRTEAFF
>many|TRBJ2-3|NA|TRBV11-2
TGTGCCAGCAGCTTAGGAGGGGGGAGAACAGATACGCAGTATTTT
CASSLGGGRTDTQYF